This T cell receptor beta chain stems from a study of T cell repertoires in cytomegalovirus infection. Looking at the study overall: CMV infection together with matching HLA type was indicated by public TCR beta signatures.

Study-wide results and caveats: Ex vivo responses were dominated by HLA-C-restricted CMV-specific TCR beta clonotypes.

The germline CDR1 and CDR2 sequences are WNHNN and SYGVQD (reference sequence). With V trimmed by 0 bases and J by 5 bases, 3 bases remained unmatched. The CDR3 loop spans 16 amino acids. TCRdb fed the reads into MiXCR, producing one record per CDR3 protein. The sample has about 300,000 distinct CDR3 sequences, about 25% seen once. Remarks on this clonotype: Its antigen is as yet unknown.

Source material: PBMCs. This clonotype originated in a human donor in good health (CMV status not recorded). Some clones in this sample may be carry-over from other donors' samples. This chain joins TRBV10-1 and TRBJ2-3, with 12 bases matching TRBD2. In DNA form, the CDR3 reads TGCGCCAGCAGTGAGTCTACTAGCGGGGGGCAAGATACGCAGTATTTT. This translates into CASSESTSGGQDTQYF.